This entry is about one T cell receptor beta chain. Every subset's genomic DNA went evenly onto several immunoSEQ plates. Per the original methods: Junction-only immunoSEQ sequences carried no quality scores, so filtering differed. The assay was immunoSEQ multiplex PCR, and TCRdb's table has in-frame clones only and misses some. The V and J calls and clone size come from that table; D and trimming were worked out from the DNA. The data show about half a million clones, with roughly 80% seen just once and about 13% held by the top ten. The data stem from a study of shared clonotypes between healthy human individuals. CDR1 and CDR2 (germline): SNHLY, FYNNEI. The CDR3 loop spans 15 amino acids. V was pared by 8 bases and J by 5 bases, with 15 bases of the junction left unmatched. Genomic DNA came from 90 million or so PBMCs in unsorted samples.

The chain has TRBV2 and TRBJ2-7; TRBD2 matches 7 bases. The receptor was derived from a woman in her thirties or forties in good health. Some clones in this sample may be carry-over from other donors' samples. The specimen was PBMCs. Here the CDR3 reads CASRIERGEGHEQYF. The CDR3 DNA reads TGTGCCAGCCGGATAGAGCGGGGAGAGGGGCACGAGCAGTACTTC.